Listed below are T cell receptor beta chains from one sample, sequenced in a study of blood T cell repertoires in COVID-19. Method: immunoSEQ multiplex PCR; TCRdb's copy keeps in-frame clones and lacks some. Seen here are fewer than 350,000 clones, about nine tenths observed once, and the top ten hold about 5.2%. The sequencing input was PBMCs or T cells enriched from blood (not recorded which). These receptors all stem from a man aged 55-75 years who had recovered from COVID-19. Both conserved end residues are part of each CDR3. A D gene is named only where the DNA matches it firmly. A clone size is listed for some rows: how often the clone was seen (once, few, many), or a class if it is expanded.

cdr3_aa,cdr3_nt,j_call,v_call,clone_size,d_call
CATRTGTGTGELFF,TGCGCCACCCGGACAGGGACGGGCACCGGGGAGCTGTTTTTT,TRBJ2-2,TRBV5-1,.,TRBD1
CASSVVARGGEQYF,TGTGCCAGCAGCGTAGTTGCCCGGGGAGGGGAGCAGTACTTC,TRBJ2-7,TRBV9,.,TRBD2
CASSQVISGNGYTF,TGCGCCAGCAGCCAAGTGATCTCAGGGAATGGCTACACCTTC,TRBJ1-2,TRBV4-1,.,.
CASSGQGYNSPLHF,TGTGCCAGCAGTGGACAGGGGTACAATTCACCCCTCCACTTT,TRBJ1-6,TRBV2,.,TRBD1
CASSWQGRVEQFF,TGTGCCAGCAGTTGGCAGGGGAGGGTTGAGCAGTTCTTC,TRBJ2-1,TRBV27,.,.
CASSPQGEKETQYF,TGCGCCAGCAGCCCACAGGGGGAAAAAGAGACCCAGTACTTC,TRBJ2-5,TRBV5-1,.,TRBD1
CASSAGNLNTEAFF,TGTGCCAGCTCAGCCGGGAACCTGAACACTGAAGCTTTCTTT,TRBJ1-1,TRBV18,.,.
CASSSSETQYF,TGTGCCAGCAGTTCCTCGGAGACCCAGTACTTC,TRBJ2-5,TRBV12-3/TRBV12-4,.,.
CASSYWESYEQYF,TGTGCCAGCAGTTACTGGGAGTCCTACGAGCAGTACTTC,TRBJ2-7,TRBV6-2/TRBV6-3,.,.
CASSWDSPYEQYF,TGTGCCAGCAGTTGGGACTCCCCCTACGAGCAGTACTTC,TRBJ2-7,TRBV27,.,.
CATLLAGFHGEQFF,TGTGCCACTCTCCTAGCGGGCTTCCATGGTGAGCAGTTCTTC,TRBJ2-1,TRBV27,.,TRBD2
CASSEGLEEGYEQYF,TGTGCCAGCAGTGAAGGGTTAGAGGAAGGCTACGAGCAGTACTTC,TRBJ2-7,TRBV6-1,.,.
CASSFPGNTGELFF,TGTGCCAGCAGTTTCCCAGGAAACACCGGGGAGCTGTTTTTT,TRBJ2-2,TRBV28,.,.
CASRYRGTGELFF,TGTGCCAGCAGGTACAGGGGCACCGGGGAGCTGTTTTTT,TRBJ2-2,TRBV12-3/TRBV12-4,.,TRBD1
CASSIRGGLGELFF,TGCGCCAGCAGTATCCGGGGGGGGCTAGGGGAGCTGTTTTTT,TRBJ2-2,TRBV4-1,.,TRBD2
CASSLDGVSNQPQHF,TGTGCCAGCAGTTTAGACGGGGTTAGCAATCAGCCCCAGCATTTT,TRBJ1-5,TRBV28,.,.
CASRVRFNSPLHF,TGTGCCAGCAGAGTGCGGTTCAATTCACCCCTCCACTTT,TRBJ1-6,TRBV27,.,.
CASSLLLGKKHEQYF,TGTGCCAGCAGTTTATTGCTCGGGAAGAAGCACGAGCAGTACTTC,TRBJ2-7,TRBV28,.,.
CASSLSPESEKLFF,TGTGCCAGCAGCTTATCACCCGAGAGTGAAAAACTGTTTTTT,TRBJ1-4,TRBV11-1,.,.
CASRESALPYGYTF,TGTGCCAGCAGGGAGTCGGCACTACCATATGGCTACACCTTC,TRBJ1-2,TRBV28,.,.
CASSSITRSAFF,TGTGCCAGCAGTTCGATCACTAGGTCGGCGTTCTTC,TRBJ2-1,TRBV12-3/TRBV12-4,.,.
CASSLWQAPDTQYF,TGTGCCAGCAGCTTATGGCAGGCCCCGGATACGCAGTATTTT,TRBJ2-3,TRBV7-9,.,.
CASRTGGAGQPQHF,TGTGCCAGTAGGACAGGGGGCGCGGGTCAGCCCCAGCATTTT,TRBJ1-5,TRBV19,.,TRBD1
CASRSDRDTKNIQYF,TGTGCCAGCAGATCCGACCGGGACACCAAAAACATTCAGTACTTC,TRBJ2-4,TRBV6-5,.,.
CASSDPGGLESPLHF,TGTGCCAGCAGTGATCCAGGGGGCCTTGAATCACCCCTCCACTTT,TRBJ1-6,TRBV6-1,once,TRBD1
CASSQDRGFGYTF,TGTGCCAGCAGTCAGGACAGGGGGTTTGGCTACACCTTC,TRBJ1-2,TRBV12-3/TRBV12-4,.,TRBD1
CASSVLAGGPYNEQFF,TGTGCCAGCAGCGTTCTAGCGGGAGGGCCCTACAATGAGCAGTTCTTC,TRBJ2-1,TRBV9,.,TRBD2
CASSRFRQGAREQYF,TGTGCCAGCAGCCGTTTCCGACAGGGGGCGAGGGAGCAGTACTTC,TRBJ2-7,TRBV7-9,.,TRBD1
CASSVIAGDNEQFF,TGTGCCAGCAGCGTGATAGCGGGAGACAATGAGCAGTTCTTC,TRBJ2-1,TRBV9,.,TRBD2
CASSSRGRPDTEAFF,TGTGCCAGTAGTTCCAGGGGGCGCCCCGACACTGAAGCTTTCTTT,TRBJ1-1,TRBV19,few,TRBD1
CASSAGQGGTDTQYF,TGTGCCAGCAGTGCAGGACAGGGTGGGACAGATACGCAGTATTTT,TRBJ2-3,TRBV2,.,TRBD1
CASSVDGFRTPLHF,TGTGCCAGCAGCGTCGACGGGTTCCGGACACCCCTCCACTTT,TRBJ1-6,TRBV9,.,.
CASRGQGPYGYTF,TGTGCCAGCAGAGGACAGGGGCCCTACGGCTACACCTTC,TRBJ1-2,TRBV21-1,.,.
CASSARGASTEAFF,TGTGCCAGCAGCGCCCGGGGGGCGAGCACTGAAGCTTTCTTT,TRBJ1-1,TRBV7-2,.,.
CASRRTNSGMTEAFF,TGTGCCAGCAGGAGGACCAACTCGGGGATGACTGAAGCTTTCTTT,TRBJ1-1,TRBV6-5,.,.
CASSVHRGNTNYGYTF,TGTGCCAGCAGCGTCCACAGGGGGAACACTAACTATGGCTACACCTTC,TRBJ1-2,TRBV5-4,.,TRBD1
CSASGGGAGYEQYF,TGCAGTGCTAGTGGAGGGGGGGCAGGCTACGAGCAGTACTTC,TRBJ2-7,TRBV20-1,.,.
CASSRDSNYGYTF,TGTGCCAGCAGTCGGGACAGCAACTATGGCTACACCTTC,TRBJ1-2,TRBV28,.,TRBD1
CASSRSGSSYEQYF,TGTGCCAGCAGCCGTAGCGGGAGTAGCTACGAGCAGTACTTC,TRBJ2-7,TRBV28,.,TRBD2
CASSLAEGSGNTIYF,TGTGCCAGCAGCTTAGCGGAGGGGTCTGGAAACACCATATATTTT,TRBJ1-3,TRBV7-9,.,.
CASSGQGKNEKLFF,TGTGCTAGCAGCGGACAGGGGAAAAATGAAAAACTGTTTTTT,TRBJ1-4,TRBV7-7,.,TRBD1
CASSIREATGELFF,TGTGCCAGCAGCATCCGGGAGGCAACCGGGGAGCTGTTTTTT,TRBJ2-2,TRBV9,.,TRBD2
CASSLFGTGLLTNEKLFF,TGTGCCAGCAGTTTGTTCGGGACAGGGTTGTTGACTAATGAAAAACTGTTTTTT,TRBJ1-4,TRBV28,once,TRBD1
CASSRTGEAFF,TGTGCCAGCAGCCGGACAGGGGAAGCTTTCTTT,TRBJ1-1,TRBV12-3/TRBV12-4,.,TRBD1
CASSSVTPLVASSTDTQYF,TGTGCCAGCAGTTCCGTGACCCCTCTAGTAGCCTCTAGCACAGATACGCAGTATTTT,TRBJ2-3,TRBV28,once,.
CAITNRQVDGYTF,TGTGCCATCACAAATCGACAGGTCGATGGCTACACCTTC,TRBJ1-2,TRBV10-3,.,.
CASSQNRDRGLGYTF,TGCGCCAGCAGCCAAAACCGGGACAGGGGGCTTGGCTACACCTTC,TRBJ1-2,TRBV4-3,once,TRBD1
CASSLAHSDPGQANQPQHF,TGTGCCAGCAGCTTAGCGCACTCTGACCCGGGACAGGCCAATCAGCCCCAGCATTTT,TRBJ1-5,TRBV7-9,once,TRBD1
CASGDLGGLETQYF,TGTGCCAGCGGCGACCTAGGAGGTTTAGAGACCCAGTACTTC,TRBJ2-5,TRBV2,.,.
CASSDPPRGDYGYTF,TGTGCCAGCAGTGACCCGCCTCGGGGAGACTATGGCTACACCTTC,TRBJ1-2,TRBV6-4,.,.
CASSSGQGTTYEQYF,TGTGCCAGCAGTTCAGGACAGGGTACCACCTACGAGCAGTACTTC,TRBJ2-7,TRBV6-5,.,TRBD1
CSGTTGRTDTQYF,TGCAGCGGGACGACAGGACGCACAGATACGCAGTATTTT,TRBJ2-3,TRBV29-1,.,.
CASSDKAARLSGANVLTF,TGTGCCAGTTCAGACAAGGCAGCCCGTCTCTCTGGGGCCAACGTCCTGACTTTC,TRBJ2-6,TRBV19,.,.
CASRPRQGGNTGELFF,TGTGCCAGCAGACCCAGACAGGGTGGGAACACCGGGGAGCTGTTTTTT,TRBJ2-2,TRBV27,.,TRBD1
CASSGQLNIQYF,TGTGCCAGCAGCGGACAGTTAAACATTCAGTACTTC,TRBJ2-4,TRBV6-5,.,.